The 32 T cell receptor beta chains below come from one sample, sequenced in a study of neoadjuvant anti-PD-1 for oral cavity cancer. Sequenced by immunoSEQ multiplex PCR; TCRdb stores in-frame clones only, minus some. The repertoire has roughly 12,000 clones, over 50% of them found once; the top ten carry 9% to 15%. The specimen comprised tumor tissue, sampled before nivolumab (anti-PD-1) treatment. The origin of the receptors is a person aged 40 to 85 with oral cavity squamous cell carcinoma.

This chain connects TRBV10-1 to TRBJ2-1; TRBD2 aligns across 7 bases. The CDR3 consists of 16 residues. Trimming cost V 6 bases and J 5 bases; bases outside gene matches: 13. In germline, CDR1 is WNHNN, CDR2 SYGVQD (reference sequence). As DNA, the CDR3 is TGCGCCAGCAGCGGCCCCGGAGCGGGAATAAACAATGAGCAGTTCTTC. This translates into CASSGPGAGINNEQFF.

This chain uses TRBV7-8 with TRBJ2-5; 10 nucleotides match TRBD2. V gave up 4 bases and J gave up 5 bases; unmatched junction bases: 4. Germline assignment: CDR1 SGHVS and CDR2 FQNEAQ. The CDR3 contains 14 residues. CDR3 amino acids: CASSSRLAGETQYF. The CDR3 DNA reads as TGTGCCAGCAGCTCAAGACTAGCGGGTGAGACCCAGTACTTC. Supplemented by reference TRBV7-8 and TRBJ2-5, the full variable domain reads GAGVSQSPRYKVAKRGQDVALRCDPISGHVSLFWYQQALGQGPEFLTYFQNEAQLDKSGLPSDRFFAERPEGSVSTLKIQRTQQEDSAVYLCASSSRLAGETQYFGPGTRLLVL.

By share, this clone counts as medium-sized. This chain uses TRBV10-2 with TRBJ1-3, with D tentatively TRBD1 (5 bases). Germline values: CDR1 WSHSY, CDR2 SAAADI. Trimming left V 3 bases short and J 5 bases short, with 8 bases between. This CDR3 has 13 amino acids. The CDR3 DNA is TGCGCCAGCAGTGACAGGGAGAGAAACACCATATATTTT. Translated: CASSDRERNTIYF.

This rearrangement joins TRBV29-1 to TRBJ1-1; 7 bases align to TRBD1. The CDR3 totals 14 residues. Losses at the gene ends were 3 bases for V and 3 bases for J; bases not matched to a gene: 7. CDR1 and CDR2 (germline): SQVTM, ANQGSEA. CDR3 sequence reads: CSVDRTGGYTEAFF. DNA of the CDR3: TGCAGCGTTGACCGGACAGGAGGATACACTGAAGCTTTCTTT.

The J gene is TRBJ2-7, the V gene TRBV7-9; D uncertain. The CDR3 is made up of 11 amino acids. Germline V gene sequence: CDR1 SEHNR, CDR2 FQNEAQ (reference sequence). V was shortened by 1 base and J by 6 bases, with 4 bases between the two germline ends. The CDR3 DNA reads as TGTGCCAGCAGCTTAGACGGCGAGCAGTACTTC. This codes for CASSLDGEQYF.

The V and J genes are TRBV7-2 and TRBJ2-6; no clear D gene. The V gene lost 5 bases and the J gene lost 8 bases, with 13 bases spanning the gap. Germline CDR1 and CDR2: SGHTA and FQGNSA. This CDR3 has 14 residues. CDR3 DNA sequence: TGTGCCAGCAGCCCAACGACTCTTCCCAACGTCCTGACTTTC. Its translation: CASSPTTLPNVLTF.

This clone was observed a handful of times. This chain connects TRBV10-1 to TRBJ1-1; D unresolved. Germline V lookup: CDR1 WNHNN, CDR2 SYGVQD (reference sequence). V lost 4 bases, J lost 4 bases, and 16 bases lay in between. The CDR3 has 15 amino acids. CDR3 nucleotides: TGCGCCAGCAGTGGAAAGGGCTCCTCGGGCACTGAAGCTTTCTTT. The encoded protein is CASSGKGSSGTEAFF.

This clone was counted a single time. V is TRBV5-6 and J is TRBJ1-5; unclear D gene. The germline V gene encodes CDR1 SGHDT and CDR2 YYEEEE. The CDR3 totals 14 residues. Trimming left V 1 base short and J 6 bases short, with 11 bases between. CDR3 residues: CASSLMGWSQPQHF. As DNA, the CDR3 is TGTGCCAGCAGCTTGATGGGGTGGAGTCAGCCCCAGCATTTT.

For the CDR3, the DNA is TGTGCCACCAGCAGAGATCAGGAGACCGCAAGCGAGCAGTACTTC. This gives the protein CATSRDQETASEQYF. This sequence joins TRBV15 and TRBJ2-7, with D unclear. This CDR3 contains 15 residues. The germline CDR1 and CDR2 sequences are LNHNV and YYDKDF (reference sequence). V lost 0 bases, J lost 6 bases, and 15 bases lay in between.

This clone was counted a few times. The rearrangement uses TRBV6-5 and TRBJ1-1, with D uncertain. The V gene's germline CDR1 is MNHEY and CDR2 SVGAGI. The ends were cut back, 0 bases at V and 1 base at J, with 9 bases in the middle. This CDR3 has 15 amino acids. CDR3 nucleotide sequence: TGTGCCAGCAGTTACTCGCCGACTGGGAACACTGAAGCTTTCTTT. It yields the protein CASSYSPTGNTEAFF.

This clone has just a few counts. The V gene is TRBV19, the J gene TRBJ2-1; possible D gene TRBD1, 7 bases. The CDR3 spans 18 residues. V was trimmed by 1 base and J by 3 bases, leaving 19 bases between them. The germline CDR1 and CDR2 sequences are LNHDA and SQIVND (reference sequence). CDR3: CASSIAPGGSGVYNEQFF. For the CDR3, the DNA is TGTGCCAGTAGTATAGCCCCAGGGGGGAGCGGAGTCTACAATGAGCAGTTCTTC.

This clone is termed large (0.1 to 1%). CDR3 loop: CASSLGAGDGYTF. CDR3 coding DNA: TGTGCCAGCAGCTTAGGGGCCGGGGATGGCTACACCTTC. This rearrangement joins TRBV11-2 to TRBJ1-2; D gene uncertain. CDR3 length equals 13 residues. V was shortened by 1 base and J by 6 bases, with 9 bases between the two germline ends. CDR1 is SGHAT and CDR2 is FQNNGV in the germline V gene.

The chain couples TRBV10-3 to TRBJ2-1; TRBD1 is a possible D gene (6 bases). The CDR3 extends over 14 amino acids. V gave up 4 bases and J gave up 12 bases, with 19 bases separating them. Germline-derived CDR1 and CDR2 are ENHRY and SYGVKD. The CDR3 nucleotides read TGTGCCATCAGTGCCCCACAGGGCCCCGCAGGGCAGTTCTTC. Translated, it gives CAISAPQGPAGQFF.

The chain uses TRBV5-4 and TRBJ1-1; TRBD1 agrees at 7 bases. In germline, CDR1 is SGHNT, CDR2 YYREEE (reference sequence). The junction had 10 bases not matched to a gene; V was cut back by 7 bases and J by 1 base. The CDR3 loop spans 15 amino acids. CDR3 coding DNA: TGTGCCAGCTTGGACGCCAGGACAGGGAACACTGAAGCTTTCTTT. Translated, it gives CASLDARTGNTEAFF.

The V call is TRBV19, the J call TRBJ2-5, with 12 bases that match TRBD1. The CDR3 runs to 15 residues. Germline lookup yields CDR1 LNHDA and CDR2 SQIVND (reference sequence). The V and J ends lost 6 bases and 5 bases, in that order; junction bases with no gene match: 7. CDR3 DNA: TGTGCCAGTAGACCGGGACAGGGGGCATGGGAGACCCAGTACTTC. Its protein is CASRPGQGAWETQYF.

The rearrangement uses TRBV19 and TRBJ2-1; 9 bases are a match to TRBD1. This CDR3 has 17 residues. Germline assignment: CDR1 LNHDA and CDR2 SQIVND (reference sequence). The J segment lost 8 bases and the V segment lost 4 bases, leaving 15 bases of the junction unmatched. As DNA, the CDR3 is TGTGCCAGTAGTACCGCTCGAGACAGGGGGTCGGGCCATGAGCAGTTCTTC. It encodes CASSTARDRGSGHEQFF.

By sample fraction, this clone is medium-sized. V and J are TRBV5-6 and TRBJ2-3; TRBD1 or TRBD2 may be the D gene (6 bases each). CDR3 length: 14 amino acids. With 4 bases removed from V and 2 bases from J, the gap between germline ends came to 11 bases. Germline V lookup: CDR1 SGHDT, CDR2 YYEEEE. The DNA of the CDR3 is TGTGCCAGCAGCGGGCGGGACAACACAGATACGCAGTATTTT. Protein product: CASSGRDNTDTQYF.

This clone ranks as medium-sized. V usage is TRBV20-1 and J usage is TRBJ1-2; no clear D gene. CDR1 and CDR2 (germline): DFQATT, SNEGSKA (reference sequence). CDR3 length: 10 amino acids. V lost 6 bases and J lost 3, with 5 bases in between. CDR3: CSAPDYGYTF. The CDR3 nucleotides are TGCAGTGCGCCGGACTATGGCTACACCTTC.

J is TRBJ2-1 and V is TRBV10-3, with D perhaps matching TRBD2 (6 bases). From germline, CDR1 is ENHRY and CDR2 SYGVKD. CDR3 size: 11 residues. Trimming removed 7 bases at V and 7 bases at J, with 8 bases between. The CDR3 reads CAIMGRNEQFF. The CDR3 region has the DNA TGTGCCATCATGGGGAGGAATGAGCAGTTCTTC.

Here the CDR3 DNA reads TGTGCCAGCAGTCCCTCTAGCGGGAGATCCTACAATGAGCAGTTCTTC. This translates into CASSPSSGRSYNEQFF. The chain is built from TRBV28 and TRBJ2-1, with 10 nucleotides matching TRBD2. The CDR3 totals 16 residues. CDR1 is MDHEN and CDR2 is SYDVKM in the germline V gene. V shed 5 bases, J shed 1 base, and the junction held 5 bases outside the gene matches. Full variable domain (missing parts from reference TRBV28 and TRBJ2-1): DVKVTQSSRYLVKRTGEKVFLECVQDMDHENMFWYRQDPGLGLRLIYFSYDVKMKEKGDIPEGYSVSREKKERFSLILESASTNQTSMYLCASSPSSGRSYNEQFFGPGTRLTVL.

This clone was seen a few times. The chain employs TRBV7-9 and TRBJ2-2; 16 bases align to TRBD2. The CDR3 consists of 19 residues. CDR1 SEHNR and CDR2 FQNEAQ come from the germline V gene (reference sequence). Trimming cost V 4 bases and J 4 bases; bases outside gene matches: 9. The CDR3 reads CASSSSGLAGGPVTGELFF. The DNA for the CDR3 is TGTGCCAGCAGCTCATCGGGACTAGCGGGAGGGCCCGTCACCGGGGAGCTGTTTTTT.

The J gene is TRBJ1-4, the V gene TRBV9; D perhaps matches TRBD1 (6 bases). V lost 0 bases to trimming and J lost 8 bases, with 14 bases between them. The CDR3 contains 15 residues. Germline V lookup: CDR1 SGDLS, CDR2 YYNGEE. Here the CDR3 DNA reads TGTGCCAGCAGCGTAGCTGGACAGAACGGGGAAAAACTGTTTTTT. Translating gives CASSVAGQNGEKLFF.

The chain uses TRBV29-1 and TRBJ2-6; the match to TRBD2 covers 7 bases. CDR1 and CDR2 (germline): SQVTM, ANQGSEA. This CDR3 contains 16 residues. Germline trimming cut 0 bases from V and 1 base from J; bases unmatched to any gene: 3. The CDR3 is CSVEDLGGSGANVLTF. The CDR3 bases are TGCAGCGTTGAAGATCTGGGGGGGTCTGGGGCCAACGTCCTGACTTTC. Full variable domain (outside the CDR3, taken from reference TRBV29-1 and TRBJ2-6): SAVISQKPSRDICQRGTSLTIQCQVDSQVTMMFWYRQQPGQSLTLIATANQGSEATYESGFVIDKFPISRPNLTFSTLTVSNMSPEDSSIYLCSVEDLGGSGANVLTFGAGSRLTVL.

This chain connects TRBV7-9 to TRBJ2-1, with D possibly TRBD2 on 7 matching bases. The CDR3 runs to 14 residues. Germline CDR1 SEHNR, CDR2 FQNEAQ (reference sequence). V was pared by 0 bases and J by 5 bases, with 8 bases between. For the CDR3, the DNA is TGTGCCAGCAGCTTAGCAGGGGGGGACAATGAGCAGTTCTTC. Protein sequence: CASSLAGGDNEQFF.

This clone is labeled medium-sized. The CDR3: CSVVASKNIQYF. Here the CDR3 DNA reads TGCAGCGTTGTAGCCTCCAAAAACATTCAGTACTTC. This chain uses TRBV29-1 with TRBJ2-4; D remains ambiguous. CDR3 length: 12 amino acids. Germline V gene lookup returns CDR1 SQVTM and CDR2 ANQGSEA. Trimming cost V 4 bases and J 2 bases, with 6 bases left between them.

The chain carries TRBV18 and TRBJ2-5; the match to TRBD1 covers 7 bases. Germline trimming cut 4 bases from V and 4 bases from J; bases unmatched to any gene: 3. CDR1 is KGHSH and CDR2 is LQKENI in the germline V gene. The CDR3 is 13 amino acids. CDR3 in DNA: TGTGCCAGCTCACAGGGGGCCGGAGAGACCCAGTACTTC. Translating it yields CASSQGAGETQYF. The full variable domain, its missing parts supplied by reference TRBV18 and TRBJ2-5, is NAGVMQNPRHLVRRRGQEARLRCSPMKGHSHVYWYRQLPEEGLKFMVYLQKENIIDESGMPKERFSAEFPKEGPSILRIQQVVRGDSAAYFCASSQGAGETQYFGPGTRLLVL.

This sequence joins TRBV27 and TRBJ2-2; D gene uncertain. Trimming shortened V by 2 bases and J by 7 bases, and 8 bases separated the two germline ends. CDR3 length: 13 residues. Germline V gives CDR1 MNHEY, CDR2 SMNVEV (reference sequence). The CDR3 here is CASSLRVGGELFF. The CDR3 DNA reads TGTGCCAGCAGTTTACGGGTAGGCGGGGAGCTGTTTTTT.

This clone was found a few times. The chain has TRBV4-1 and TRBJ2-1; the match to TRBD2 covers 7 bases. Germline loops: CDR1 MGHRA, CDR2 YSYEKL. The CDR3 runs to 15 residues. J gave up 4 bases and V 6 bases, and 9 bases lay outside the gene matches. The CDR3 protein is CASSRSASGYNEQFF. In DNA, the CDR3 is TGCGCCAGCAGTCGGTCGGCTAGCGGATACAATGAGCAGTTCTTC.

V is TRBV4-1 and J is TRBJ2-3; either TRBD1 or TRBD2 may supply D (6 bases each). The CDR3 has 15 residues. Trimming cost V 6 bases and J 2 bases, with 15 bases left between them. CDR1 is MGHRA, CDR2 YSYEKL, per germline. This chain's CDR3 is CASSPTGAYTDTQYF. CDR3 DNA: TGCGCCAGCAGTCCCACGGGGGCCTACACAGATACGCAGTATTTT.

The V call is TRBV5-1, the J call TRBJ2-6, with D possibly TRBD1 on 5 matching bases. With 1 base removed from V and 6 bases from J, the gap between germline ends came to 17 bases. The length of the CDR3 is 17 residues. Looked up from germline, CDR1 is SGHRS and CDR2 is YFSETQ. The DNA for the CDR3 is TGCGCCAGCAGCTTGTCGGCAGGGTCTCTGGTGGCCAACGTCCTGACTTTC. It translates to CASSLSAGSLVANVLTF.

This sequence joins TRBV6-1 and TRBJ1-2; D is possibly TRBD1 (5 bases). CDR1 and CDR2 from the germline V gene are MNHNS and SASEGT. V was pared by 11 bases and J by 10 bases, with 20 bases between. This CDR3 contains 12 residues. The CDR3 is CAGGSSGTHYTF. The CDR3 DNA reads TGTGCCGGCGGATCGTCCGGGACCCACTACACCTTC.

The gene calls are TRBV5-5 and TRBJ1-4; 7 positions agree with TRBD1. Trimming took 4 bases from V and 4 from J; bases not matched to a gene: 13. Per the germline V gene, CDR1 is SGHKS and CDR2 is YYEKEE (reference sequence). The CDR3 extends over 17 amino acids. This CDR3 is CASSALWAGDSNEKLFF. In nucleotides, the CDR3 is TGTGCCAGCAGCGCCCTATGGGCCGGGGACAGTAATGAAAAACTGTTTTTT.